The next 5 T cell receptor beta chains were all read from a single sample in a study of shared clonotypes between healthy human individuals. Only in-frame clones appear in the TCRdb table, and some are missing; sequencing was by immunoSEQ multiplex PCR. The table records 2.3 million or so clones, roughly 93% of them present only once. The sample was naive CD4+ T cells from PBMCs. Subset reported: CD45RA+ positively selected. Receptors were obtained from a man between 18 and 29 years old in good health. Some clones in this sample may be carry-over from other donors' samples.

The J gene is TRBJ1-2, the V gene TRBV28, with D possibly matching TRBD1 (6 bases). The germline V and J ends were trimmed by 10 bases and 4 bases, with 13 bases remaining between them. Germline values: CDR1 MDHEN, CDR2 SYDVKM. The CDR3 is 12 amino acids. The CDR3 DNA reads TGTGCCAACTACAGGGTCTCCTATGGCTACACCTTC. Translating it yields CANYRVSYGYTF.

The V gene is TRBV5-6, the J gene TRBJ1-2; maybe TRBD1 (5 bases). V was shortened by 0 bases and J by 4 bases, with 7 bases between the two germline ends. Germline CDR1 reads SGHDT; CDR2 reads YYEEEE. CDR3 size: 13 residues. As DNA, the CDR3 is TGTGCCAGCAGCTTGGCAGGGCCCTATGGCTACACCTTC. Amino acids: CASSLAGPYGYTF.

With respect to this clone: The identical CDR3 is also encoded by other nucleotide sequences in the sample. In DNA form, the CDR3 reads TGTGCCATCAGCCCGGGACAGGGAGTCTACGAGCAGTACTTC. It is translated as CAISPGQGVYEQYF. This rearrangement joins TRBV10-3 to TRBJ2-7; 9 bases agree with TRBD1. The CDR3 is 14 residues long. Germline assignment: CDR1 ENHRY and CDR2 SYGVKD. V trimming: 6 bases; J trimming: 3 bases; junction bases outside the gene matches: 6.

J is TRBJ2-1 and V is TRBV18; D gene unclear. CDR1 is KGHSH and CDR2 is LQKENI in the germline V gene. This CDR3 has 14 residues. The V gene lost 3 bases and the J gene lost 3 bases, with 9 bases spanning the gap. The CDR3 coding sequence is TGTGCCAGCTCACCGCCAGCCGTCTACAATGAGCAGTTCTTC. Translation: CASSPPAVYNEQFF.

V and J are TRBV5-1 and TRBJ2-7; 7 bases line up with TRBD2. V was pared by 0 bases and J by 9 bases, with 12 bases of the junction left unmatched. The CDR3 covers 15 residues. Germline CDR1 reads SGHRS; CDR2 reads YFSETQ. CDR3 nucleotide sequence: TGCGCCAGCAGCTTGGATCTGGTGGGAGGGCCGGGGCAGTACTTC. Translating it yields CASSLDLVGGPGQYF. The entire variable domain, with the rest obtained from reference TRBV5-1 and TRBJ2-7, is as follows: KAGVTQTPRYLIKTRGQQVTLSCSPISGHRSVSWYQQTPGQGLQFLFEYFSETQRNKGNFPGRFSGRQFSNSRSEMNVSTLELGDSALYLCASSLDLVGGPGQYFGPGTRLTVT.